This paragraph covers one T cell receptor beta chain sequence. This record comes from a study of shared T cell receptors in the human thymus. Germline CDR1 MNHEY, CDR2 SVGAGI. The CDR3 is 14 residues long. V lost 5 bases and J lost 2, with 13 bases in between. TCRdb's copy holds only in-frame clones and misses some; the assay was immunoSEQ multiplex PCR. The sample carries around 730,000 clones, 75% to 90% recorded once. This same sample was also taken into another study, of human thymus T cells.

The sequence was collected from a girl under three years old with a congenital heart defect. The chain employs TRBV6-5 and TRBJ2-7, with D hard to call. The sample comprised thymocytes. CDR3 residues: CASSPRGLPYEQYF. The CDR3 DNA reads as TGTGCCAGCAGTCCCCGCGGTCTCCCCTACGAGCAGTACTTC.